The 8 T cell receptor beta chains in this list originate from one sample, sequenced in a study of cytomegalovirus exposure and HLA in healthy donors. 60 Vbeta and 13 Jbeta primers were used in PCR. Assay used: immunoSEQ multiplex PCR; TCRdb lists only in-frame clones, some missing. This sample's table has roughly 110,000 clones. Sequencing was performed on PBMCs. These receptors were collected from a man aged 25-45 years in good health and CMV-seronegative.

Here the CDR3 reads CASSLGPHGTGTGNTIYF. CDR3 DNA sequence: TGCGCCAGCAGCTTGGGCCCCCACGGGACAGGGACTGGAAACACCATATATTTT. The rearrangement links TRBV5-1 to TRBJ1-3, with 9 bases matching TRBD1. The CDR3 consists of 18 residues. Looked up from germline, CDR1 is SGHRS and CDR2 is YFSETQ. After removal of 0 bases from V and 2 bases from J, the junction contained 9 bases not matched to a gene.

The rearrangement joins TRBV19 to TRBJ1-1; no clear D gene. V lost 9 bases and J lost 0, with 11 bases in between. This CDR3 has 13 amino acids. CDR1 and CDR2 (germline): LNHDA, SQIVND (reference sequence). DNA of the CDR3: TGTGCCAGCCAGATCACACTGAACACTGAAGCTTTCTTT. Protein product: CASQITLNTEAFF.

This sequence joins TRBV4-2 and TRBJ1-4; D is undetermined. Germline CDR1 reads LGHNA; CDR2 reads YNFKEQ. The V and J ends lost 1 base and 0 bases respectively, with 9 bases between them. This CDR3 is built from 16 residues. The CDR3, as DNA: TGTGCCAGCAGCCAAGGAACGGTTGCAACTAATGAAAAACTGTTTTTT. Translating gives CASSQGTVATNEKLFF.

The J gene is TRBJ2-7, the V gene TRBV18, with D tentatively TRBD1 (6 bases). Trimming took off 2 bases at V and 6 bases at J, with 20 bases between the two ends. Per the germline V gene, CDR1 is KGHSH and CDR2 is LQKENI. This CDR3 spans 16 amino acids. The CDR3 sequence is CASSPVYGQGMGEQYF. CDR3 DNA sequence: TGTGCCAGCTCACCAGTTTACGGGCAGGGGATGGGCGAGCAGTACTTC.

This chain connects TRBV5-1 to TRBJ2-5; D perhaps matches TRBD1 (6 bases). The CDR3 runs to 14 residues. V dropped 2 bases and J dropped 4 bases, with 12 bases sitting between them. Germline CDR1 SGHRS, CDR2 YFSETQ. Written as DNA, the CDR3 is TGCGCCAGCAGCTTTACAGGGTTGAGAGAGACCCAGTACTTC. It specifies CASSFTGLRETQYF.

The chain has TRBV2 and TRBJ2-5, with a possible D match to TRBD1 (6 bases). CDR1 is SNHLY, CDR2 FYNNEI, per germline. This CDR3 is 13 amino acids long. Deletions cut 5 bases from V and 3 bases from J, with 10 bases between. CDR3: CASSPEGEETQYF. The DNA for the CDR3 is TGTGCCAGCAGTCCCGAGGGGGAAGAGACCCAGTACTTC.

The V call is TRBV11-2, the J call TRBJ2-5, with D unresolved. Germline V gene sequence: CDR1 SGHAT, CDR2 FQNNGV. The CDR3 is 12 amino acids. V lost 5 bases and J 5 bases, leaving 9 bases between the germline ends. CDR3 in DNA: TGTGCCAGCAGCGCATCGACTGAGACCCAGTACTTC. Translation gives CASSASTETQYF.

This rearrangement joins TRBV10-1 to TRBJ2-1; 10 bases fit TRBD2. Germline V CDR1 and CDR2: WNHNN, SYGVQD (reference sequence). This CDR3 has 18 residues. Unmatched junction bases numbered 10, after V lost 5 bases and J lost 0 bases. CDR3: CASSFISGGPSSYNEQFF. The CDR3 DNA follows: TGCGCCAGCAGTTTCATTAGCGGGGGGCCCAGCTCCTACAATGAGCAGTTCTTC.